A single sample is the source of the 8 T cell receptor beta chains below, sequenced in a study of T cell repertoires in cytomegalovirus infection (dated by TCRdb to the late 2010s). Data came from an Illumina HiSeq 1500. TCRdb handled the public reads itself, with Q25 trimming in fastp and clone calling in MiXCR, and kept productive beta chains. Identical CDR3 proteins give one entry, which carries the most common genes and DNA. This sample gives some 100,000 distinct CDR3 sequences in total; 23% of them show up just once. In total, the top ten clones hold 39% of the sample. The sequenced sample consisted of CD8+ T cells from PBMCs. The receptors originated from a human donor in good health (CMV status not recorded). Some clones in this sample may be carry-over from other donors' samples.

This clonotype appeared many times. The genes are TRBV7-8 and TRBJ1-3; D ambiguous. V lost 1 base and J lost 4, with 11 bases in between. Per germline, CDR1 SGHVS and CDR2 FQNEAQ. The CDR3 contains 15 residues. CDR3 loop: CASSLGLMAGNTIYF. The CDR3 nucleotides read TGTGCCAGCAGCTTAGGCCTAATGGCAGGAAACACCATATATTTT.

CDR3 amino acids: CATSLRGNNEQFF. The CDR3 region has the DNA TGTGCCACCAGCTTGAGGGGTAACAATGAGCAGTTCTTC. The V and J genes are TRBV15 and TRBJ2-1; D may match TRBD1 or TRBD2 (5 bases each). Trimming left V 5 bases short and J 5 bases short, with 10 bases between. From germline, CDR1 is LNHNV and CDR2 YYDKDF (reference sequence). This CDR3 contains 13 residues.

At least ten counts were recorded for this clonotype. The CDR3 DNA reads as TGTGCTAGTGGTTGGACCGGGACTTTCCAAGAGACCCAGTACTTC. Translated, it gives CASGWTGTFQETQYF. The V gene is TRBV12-5, the J gene TRBJ2-5; D perhaps matches TRBD2 (6 bases). The CDR3 is 15 amino acids. CDR1 is LGHNT, CDR2 FRNRAP, per germline. V lost 4 bases to trimming and J lost 1 base, with 13 bases between them. The entire variable domain, with the rest obtained from reference TRBV12-5 and TRBJ2-5, is as follows: DARVTQTPRHKVTEMGQEVTMRCQPILGHNTVFWYRQTMMQGLELLAYFRNRAPLDDSGMPKDRFSAEMPDATLATLKIQPSEPRDSAVYFCASGWTGTFQETQYFGPGTRLLVL.

In its sample, this clonotype was seen many times. The V call is TRBV28, the J call TRBJ1-5; TRBD1 aligns across 9 bases. J was trimmed by 3 bases and V by 2 bases; bases with no gene match: 14. This CDR3 has 19 residues. Germline-derived CDR1 and CDR2 are MDHEN and SYDVKM. In DNA, the CDR3 is TGTGCCAGCAGTTTACCGCTGGGTCCCGGGACAGGGTCCAATCAGCCCCAGCATTTT. This encodes CASSLPLGPGTGSNQPQHF.

This clonotype came up a few times. The J gene is TRBJ2-1, the V gene TRBV6-5, with D possibly TRBD2 on 6 matching bases. Germline lookup yields CDR1 MNHEY and CDR2 SVGAGI. The CDR3 totals 15 residues. The germline V and J ends were trimmed by 2 bases and 7 bases, with 15 bases remaining between them. Here the CDR3 reads CASSYPAGVGNEQFF. CDR3 bases: TGTGCCAGCAGTTACCCAGCGGGTGTAGGTAATGAGCAGTTCTTC.

This clonotype was detected a few times. The J gene is TRBJ2-3, the V gene TRBV7-9; D is unresolved. Germline-derived CDR1 and CDR2 are SEHNR and FQNEAQ (reference sequence). Trimming removed 1 base from V and 9 bases from J, with 14 bases in between. The CDR3 runs 14 residues. In DNA form, the CDR3 reads TGTGCCAGCAGCTTAGAAATGGCCCAAGGGACGCAGTATTTT. Translated: CASSLEMAQGTQYF.

V is TRBV14 and J is TRBJ2-3, with 8 bases lining up with TRBD1. With 5 bases clipped from V and 2 bases from J, the junction kept 9 bases outside the gene matches. The germline V gene encodes CDR1 SGHDN and CDR2 FVKESK. The length of the CDR3 is 16 residues. Here the CDR3 reads CASSTRDRRYTDTQYF. The CDR3, as DNA: TGTGCCAGCAGCACCCGGGACAGGAGATACACAGATACGCAGTATTTT. Full variable domain (rest looked up from reference TRBV14 and TRBJ2-3): EAGVTQFPSHSVIEKGQTVTLRCDPISGHDNLYWYRRVMGKEIKFLLHFVKESKQDESGMPNNRFLAERTGGTYSTLKVQPAELEDSGVYFCASSTRDRRYTDTQYFGPGTRLTVL.

The V gene is TRBV20-1, the J gene TRBJ2-1; tentatively, D is TRBD2 (7 bases). The CDR3 sequence is 15 residues long. CDR1 DFQATT and CDR2 SNEGSKA come from the germline V gene (reference sequence). Trimming stripped 2 bases from V and 4 bases from J, with 15 bases between. In DNA, the CDR3 is TGCAGTGCTAGATCTTACGGGGGGACATACAATGAGCAGTTCTTC. This gives the protein CSARSYGGTYNEQFF.